The rows below give T cell receptor beta chains drawn from one sample of a study of blood T cell repertoires in COVID-19. Using immunoSEQ multiplex PCR, the repertoire was profiled, and TCRdb retains in-frame clones only, with some absent. Of approximately 400,000 clones detected, roughly 80% appear once; the ten largest clones hold over 4.5%. Specimen: PBMCs or T cells enriched from blood (not recorded which). The receptors were gathered from a woman between 45 and 65 years old who had recovered from COVID-19. Both conserved end residues are part of each CDR3. The D gene is left open where the match is weak. Clone size appears in some rows only: once, few, many, or a class for an expanded clone.

V gene	clone size	D gene	J gene	CDR3 protein	CDR3 DNA
TRBV5-4	-	-	TRBJ2-1	CASSPLAGPGSEQFF	TGTGCCAGCAGCCCCCTGGCAGGCCCAGGTAGTGAGCAGTTCTTC
TRBV4-3	-	-	TRBJ1-5	CASSQASGNQPQHF	TGCGCCAGCAGCCAAGCTTCGGGGAATCAGCCCCAGCATTTT
TRBV30	-	-	TRBJ1-1	CAWSPRLEAEAFF	TGTGCCTGGAGTCCCCGGTTAGAAGCTGAAGCTTTCTTT
TRBV7-6	-	-	TRBJ1-1	CASSLTGDNTEAFF	TGTGCCAGCAGCTTAACGGGTGATAACACTGAAGCTTTCTTT
TRBV6-6	-	TRBD2	TRBJ2-7	CASSYYPSGRAEYF	TGTGCCAGCAGTTACTACCCTAGCGGGAGGGCCGAGTACTTC
TRBV11-1	-	TRBD2	TRBJ2-3	CASSSKLASSTDTQYF	TGTGCCAGCAGCTCTAAACTAGCGTCATCCACAGATACGCAGTATTTT
TRBV6-4	-	-	TRBJ2-2	CASSDAPAGELFF	TGTGCCAGCAGTGACGCCCCGGCCGGGGAGCTGTTTTTT
TRBV6-5	-	TRBD1	TRBJ1-2	CASSYAWDRGQGTF	TGTGCCAGCAGTTACGCCTGGGACAGGGGGCAGGGAACCTTC
TRBV6-1	-	-	TRBJ2-1	CASSEGWGLQYNEQFF	TGTGCCAGCAGTGAAGGGTGGGGGCTACAATACAATGAGCAGTTCTTC
TRBV19	-	TRBD1	TRBJ2-2	CASSTLGQPAAGELFF	TGTGCCAGTAGCACCCTGGGACAGCCTGCAGCCGGGGAGCTGTTTTTT
TRBV18	-	TRBD1	TRBJ1-6	CASSPSGTGNSPLHF	TGTGCCAGCTCACCATCCGGGACAGGGAATTCACCCCTCCACTTT
TRBV19	-	-	TRBJ1-5	CASSIGLNSNQPQHF	TGTGCCAGTAGTATTGGACTTAATAGCAATCAGCCCCAGCATTTT
TRBV2	few	TRBD1	TRBJ1-2	CASRSGGSLYGYTF	TGTGCCAGCAGGTCAGGGGGTAGTTTATACGGCTACACCTTC
TRBV6-2/TRBV6-3	once	-	TRBJ2-7	CASSPKTDLYF	TGTGCCAGCAGTCCCAAGACAGACTTGTACTTC
TRBV29-1	-	TRBD1	TRBJ1-2	CSAPTGLYGYTF	TGCAGCGCTCCGACAGGGCTGTATGGCTACACCTTC
TRBV11-3	-	TRBD1	TRBJ1-2	CASSLTRGQSYGYTF	TGTGCCAGCAGCCTAACCAGGGGGCAAAGCTATGGCTACACCTTC
TRBV19	-	TRBD2	TRBJ2-7	CASSPGTSSYEQYF	TGTGCCAGTAGCCCCGGGACTAGCTCCTACGAGCAGTACTTC
TRBV19	-	-	TRBJ1-6	CASSIMLPDSPLHF	TGTGCCAGTAGTATAATGCTTCCAGATTCACCCCTCCACTTT
TRBV30	-	-	TRBJ1-6	CAWNQNNSPLHF	TGTGCCTGGAATCAAAATAATTCACCCCTCCACTTT
TRBV11-3	few	-	TRBJ2-1	CASSLGGTQSQFF	TGTGCCAGCAGCTTAGGGGGGACTCAATCTCAGTTCTTC
TRBV3-1/TRBV3-2	-	TRBD2	TRBJ2-5	CASSRWTSGSMETQYF	TGTGCCAGCAGCCGATGGACTAGCGGGAGCATGGAGACCCAGTACTTC
TRBV7-9	-	TRBD2	TRBJ2-1	CASSGRDYLGNEQFF	TGTGCCAGCAGTGGCCGGGACTACCTCGGTAATGAGCAGTTCTTC
TRBV4-2	-	-	TRBJ2-3	CASRSRGSTYTDTQYF	TGTGCCAGCAGGTCCCGGGGGTCGACGTACACAGATACGCAGTATTTT
TRBV2	few	-	TRBJ2-7	CASTGGHEQYF	TGTGCCAGCACCGGGGGACACGAGCAGTACTTC
TRBV5-1	-	-	TRBJ1-1	CASSSGGAGAEAFF	TGCGCCAGCAGCTCCGGTGGCGCCGGGGCTGAAGCTTTCTTT